These 18 T cell receptor beta chains share one sample of origin, sequenced in a study of T cell responses to AZD1222 COVID-19 vaccine. Clones were sequenced by immunoSEQ multiplex PCR, and TCRdb holds only the in-frame ones, with some missing. Of some 54,000 clones listed, around 90% are singletons. Material: peripheral blood, obtained on day 0 of AZD1222 vaccination. These receptors were obtained from an adult in good health.

This chain uses TRBV2 with TRBJ1-4, with TRBD1 matching over 7 bases. Trimming at V came to 6 bases and at J to 1 base, leaving 5 bases not matched to a gene. The germline gives CDR1 SNHLY, CDR2 FYNNEI. This CDR3 spans 15 amino acids. The CDR3 region has the DNA TGTGCCAGCAGCGGCGACAGGGTAACTAATGAAAAACTGTTTTTT. As protein: CASSGDRVTNEKLFF.

This clone was picked up a small number of times. The chain joins TRBV5-4 to TRBJ2-7; 7 positions agree with TRBD2. V was clipped by 4 bases and J by 3 bases; unmatched bases: 7. Germline values: CDR1 SGHNT, CDR2 YYREEE (reference sequence). The CDR3 runs to 14 residues. The chain's CDR3 is CASSRNGGNYEQYF. The CDR3 region has the DNA TGTGCCAGCAGCCGAAACGGGGGGAACTACGAGCAGTACTTC.

This chain uses TRBV6-6 with TRBJ1-5; 7 bases map to TRBD1. The CDR3 sequence is 17 residues long. Per the germline V gene, CDR1 is MNHNY and CDR2 is SVGAGI (reference sequence). Trimming took 5 bases from V and 3 from J; bases not matched to a gene: 13. CDR3 amino acids: CASSQNRGLPFNQPQHF. Written as DNA, the CDR3 is TGTGCCAGCAGTCAAAACAGGGGCCTCCCATTCAATCAGCCCCAGCATTTT.

This chain uses TRBV5-1 with TRBJ1-1; D remains unclear. The CDR3 spans 13 residues. Looked up from germline, CDR1 is SGHRS and CDR2 is YFSETQ. Trimming took off 0 bases at V and 1 base at J, with 4 bases between the two ends. The CDR3 nucleotides are TGCGCCAGCAGCTTGGGGGGGAACACTGAAGCTTTCTTT. It yields the protein CASSLGGNTEAFF.

The chain joins TRBV7-6 to TRBJ2-7; unclear D gene. Germline V gene lookup returns CDR1 SGHVS and CDR2 FNYEAQ. Trimming removed 1 base at V and 5 bases at J, with 15 bases between. The CDR3 is 15 residues long. For the CDR3, the DNA is TGTGCCAGCAGCTTAGAACCCAGCGAAGGTAACGAGCAGTACTTC. Amino acids: CASSLEPSEGNEQYF.

CDR3 bases: TGCGCCAGCAGACCGGTAGCGGGAGGAACTACGCAGTATTTT. It translates to CASRPVAGGTTQYF. The rearrangement links TRBV5-1 to TRBJ2-3, with 10 nucleotides matching TRBD2. The trim removed 5 bases at V and 8 bases at J, leaving 8 bases unmatched. Germline V gene data show CDR1 as SGHRS and CDR2 as YFSETQ. The CDR3 is 14 residues long.

In its sample, this clone was seen a few times. The chain couples TRBV3-1 (or the pseudogene TRBV3-2) to TRBJ2-1, with 12 bases lining up with TRBD2. The V and J ends lost 6 bases and 4 bases, in that order; junction bases with no gene match: 4. The CDR3 is 15 residues long. Looked up from germline, CDR1 is LGHDT and CDR2 is YNNKEL (reference sequence). The CDR3 reads CASSPGLAGYNEQFF. The CDR3 DNA follows: TGTGCCAGCAGTCCCGGACTAGCGGGGTACAATGAGCAGTTCTTC.

This clone was seen a single time. The gene calls are TRBV12-3 or TRBV12-4 and TRBJ2-5; no clear D gene. This CDR3 is built from 12 residues. V shed 2 bases and J shed 2 bases, with 3 bases lying between them. This CDR3 reads CASSLQQETQYF. The CDR3 bases are TGTGCCAGCAGTTTACAGCAAGAGACCCAGTACTTC.

The chain links TRBV6-5 to TRBJ2-7, with a possible D match to TRBD2 (6 bases). CDR3 length equals 15 residues. The germline V gene has CDR1 MNHEY and CDR2 SVGAGI. V was cut by 6 bases and J by 3 bases, with 18 bases left in between. DNA of the CDR3: TGTGCCAGCAGCTCTACCCCCGGGAGATACTACGAGCAGTACTTC. This encodes CASSSTPGRYYEQYF.

The V and J genes are TRBV5-3 and TRBJ1-2; no clear D. TRBV5-3 is an ORF, with its function uncertain. The CDR3 covers 15 residues. Trimming cost V 3 bases and J 1 base, with 13 bases left between them. The CDR3 protein is CARSSKKRNNYGYTF. CDR3 nucleotide sequence: TGTGCCAGAAGCTCTAAAAAACGAAATAACTATGGCTACACCTTC.

V usage is TRBV7-2 and J usage is TRBJ2-3; D uncertain. CDR3 length: 13 amino acids. Trimming pared 0 bases from V and 6 bases from J, leaving 7 bases between. Germline V gives CDR1 SGHTA, CDR2 FQGNSA. The CDR3 region has the DNA TGTGCCAGCAGCTTAGCGAGTTGGGATACGCAGTATTTT. It yields the protein CASSLASWDTQYF.

The CDR3 is CASKSGSSYNEQFF. CDR3 in DNA: TGTGCCAGTAAGAGCGGGAGCTCCTACAATGAGCAGTTCTTC. The chain is built from TRBV19 and TRBJ2-1; TRBD2 agrees at 8 bases. The CDR3 consists of 14 residues. V was clipped by 7 bases and J by 0 bases; unmatched bases: 2. Germline V gene data show CDR1 as LNHDA and CDR2 as SQIVND (reference sequence).

The V call is TRBV18, the J call TRBJ2-5, with no clear D. This CDR3 region has 12 residues. The V gene's germline CDR1 is KGHSH and CDR2 LQKENI. Trimming shortened V by 5 bases and J by 1 base, and 5 bases separated the two germline ends. The chain's CDR3 is CASSGAQETQYF. CDR3 nucleotide sequence: TGTGCCAGCTCAGGCGCCCAAGAGACCCAGTACTTC.

V and J are TRBV27 and TRBJ1-1; possible D gene TRBD1, 5 bases. Germline values: CDR1 MNHEY, CDR2 SMNVEV (reference sequence). V lost 5 bases, J lost 0 bases, and 10 bases lay in between. The CDR3 is made up of 14 amino acids. The CDR3 sequence is CASSPPGMNTEAFF. In nucleotides, the CDR3 is TGTGCCAGCAGTCCCCCAGGGATGAACACTGAAGCTTTCTTT.

The CDR3 coding sequence is TGTGCCAGCTCACCCCAGGGGCCGGCGAATGAAAAACTGTTTTTT. This encodes CASSPQGPANEKLFF. The rearrangement uses TRBV18 and TRBJ1-4, with D possibly TRBD1 on 6 matching bases. Trimming left V 3 bases short and J 5 bases short, with 13 bases between. The germline CDR1 and CDR2 sequences are KGHSH and LQKENI. This CDR3 region has 15 residues.

V is TRBV5-1 and J is TRBJ2-3; 7 nucleotides agree with TRBD2. The germline V gene encodes CDR1 SGHRS and CDR2 YFSETQ. There are 17 residues in the CDR3. V shed 1 base and J 1 base; nucleotides not matched to a gene: 9. The CDR3 nucleotides are TGCGCCAGCAGCTTGAGTCTCGGCGGGAGTGGCACAGATACGCAGTATTTT. Residues: CASSLSLGGSGTDTQYF.

The gene calls are TRBV7-8 and TRBJ2-2; possibly TRBD2 for D (6 bases). Looked up from germline, CDR1 is SGHVS and CDR2 is FQNEAQ. With 2 bases removed from V and 1 base from J, the gap between germline ends came to 11 bases. The CDR3 contains 16 residues. The CDR3 DNA reads TGTGCCAGCAGCTTATTTAGCGGAGGGAACACCGGGGAGCTGTTTTTT. Translated: CASSLFSGGNTGELFF.

This chain joins TRBV29-1 and TRBJ1-4; tentative D call: TRBD1 (6 bases). Germline assignment: CDR1 SQVTM and CDR2 ANQGSEA. V shed 6 bases and J shed 2 bases, with 13 bases lying between them. The CDR3 has 14 amino acids. CDR3 bases: TGCAGCGTGTCTAGGGGGAGGACTAATGAAAAACTGTTTTTT. Its translation is CSVSRGRTNEKLFF.